The present TCR beta chain was sequenced within a study of regulatory and conventional T cells in RAG deficiency. Genomic DNA came from blood regulatory T cells gated CD4+ CD25-high CD127-low. Clones were sequenced by immunoSEQ multiplex PCR, and TCRdb holds only the in-frame ones, with some missing. This sample has about 20,000 clones, with about 87% found just once. Germline assignment: CDR1 SGHRS and CDR2 YFSETQ. The ends were cut back, 3 bases at V and 1 base at J, with 16 bases in the middle. The CDR3 has 16 amino acids. The same sample was also used in a study of regulatory T cells. That paper states: Amplification used 52 TRBV primers and 13 TRBJ primers.

The rearrangement links TRBV5-1 to TRBJ2-5; D tentatively fits TRBD1 or TRBD2 (5 bases each). Sequencing used Tregs sorted from blood. This receptor was obtained from a human donor in good health. CDR3 region: CASSSRATAAQETQYF. The CDR3 DNA is TGCGCCAGCAGCTCGCGGGCGACAGCGGCCCAAGAGACCCAGTACTTC.